This TCR beta chain was identified in a study of T-cell memory formation after mild COVID-19. Whole-study context: Largely, the TCR clusters proved donor specific. Study-level results: There was no confirmation that second-wave clones peaking on day 37 were SARS-CoV-2 specific. Cross-reactive memory appears to have joined, as suggested by some responding clones showing up in pre-infection memory.

Many counts were recorded for this clonotype. Its specificity is unknown. With constant-segment primers, 5'RACE yielded cDNA libraries of TCR alpha and TCR beta that carried sample barcodes and UMIs. TCRdb passed the 5' RACE reads through MiXCR, listing each CDR3 protein once. This sample has under 200,000 distinct CDR3 sequences, with roughly 11% found just once. Trimming cost V 7 bases and J 6 bases, with 17 bases left between them. The CDR3 is 14 residues long. The sample taken for sequencing was PBMCs or a T cell subset sorted from them (not recorded which). This receptor was identified in a man between 18 and 35 years old who had mild COVID-19 (a few samples of this study predate the infection). Cell type and time point are not known. The chain joins TRBV12-3 or TRBV12-4 to TRBJ2-3; D may be TRBD1 (5 bases). The CDR3, as DNA: TGTGCCAGCAAATTCAGTTTTGCAGGGGATACGCAGTATTTT. This gives the protein CASKFSFAGDTQYF.